These 28 T cell receptor beta chains came from one sample sequenced in a study of shared clonotypes between healthy human individuals. Naive CD8 isolation took CD45RO-negative cells positively selected for CCR7 and excluded terminally differentiated effector memory CD45RA+ cells. Assay used: immunoSEQ multiplex PCR; TCRdb lists only in-frame clones, some missing. The sample carries more than 2 million clones, about 95% recorded once. The sample consisted of naive CD8+ T cells sorted from blood. The receptors were gathered from a man aged 18-30 years in good health.

J is TRBJ1-4 and V is TRBV28; D might be TRBD1 (5 bases). Trimming stripped 7 bases from V and 0 bases from J, with 12 bases between. This CDR3 is 15 amino acids long. Germline CDR1 MDHEN, CDR2 SYDVKM. The CDR3 sequence is CASTLDSSTNEKLFF. The CDR3 region has the DNA TGTGCCAGCACTCTTGACAGCTCAACTAATGAAAAACTGTTTTTT.

In its sample, this clone was seen once. V gene TRBV11-1 combines with J gene TRBJ2-7; 8 bases align to TRBD1. Germline CDR1 and CDR2: SGHAT and FQDESV (reference sequence). J was trimmed by 7 bases and V by 5 bases; bases with no gene match: 16. This CDR3 region has 16 residues. The CDR3 here is CASSPPGGAPTGEQYF. DNA of the CDR3: TGTGCCAGCAGCCCCCCAGGGGGCGCCCCCACGGGGGAGCAGTACTTC.

The CDR3 loop is CASSNTDWSNQPQHF. In DNA, the CDR3 is TGTGCCAGCAGTAACACTGACTGGAGCAATCAGCCCCAGCATTTT. The gene calls are TRBV28 and TRBJ1-5; D ambiguous. Looked up from germline, CDR1 is MDHEN and CDR2 is SYDVKM. V lost 5 bases and J lost 1, with 12 bases in between. The CDR3 length is 15 residues.

The J gene is TRBJ2-2, the V gene TRBV7-8; 14 positions agree with TRBD2. Looked up from germline, CDR1 is SGHVS and CDR2 is FQNEAQ. CDR3 length: 18 residues. V shed 1 base and J 4 bases; nucleotides not matched to a gene: 5. CDR3 nucleotides: TGTGCCAGCAGCTTAGGACTAGCGGGAGGGCCTTTCACCGGGGAGCTGTTTTTT. This codes for CASSLGLAGGPFTGELFF.

This rearrangement joins TRBV4-3 to TRBJ2-1; D remains unclear. CDR1 is LGHNA and CDR2 is YSLEER in the germline V gene. The CDR3 sequence is 14 residues long. Deletions cut 5 bases from V and 1 base from J, with 9 bases between. As DNA, the CDR3 is TGCGCCAGCAGCGTGGCGGATTCCTACAATGAGCAGTTCTTC. This translates into CASSVADSYNEQFF.

CDR3 bases: TGTGCCAGCAGTTTAGTGATCTACTATGGCTACACCTTC. It translates to CASSLVIYYGYTF. The rearrangement joins TRBV28 to TRBJ1-2; D unclear. There are 13 residues in the CDR3. Germline V gene sequence: CDR1 MDHEN, CDR2 SYDVKM. V was shortened by 2 bases and J by 3 bases, with 7 bases between the two germline ends.

J is TRBJ2-7 and V is TRBV30; 10 positions match TRBD1. The CDR3 covers 14 residues. V lost 1 base to trimming and J lost 4 bases; unmatched junction nucleotides: 4. Germline loops: CDR1 GTSNPN, CDR2 SVGIG (reference sequence). CDR3 amino acids: CAWSEDRGWYEQYF. DNA for the CDR3: TGTGCCTGGAGTGAGGACAGGGGGTGGTACGAGCAGTACTTC. Looking up the rest from reference TRBV30 and TRBJ2-7 gives the full variable domain: SQTIHQWPATLVQPVGSPLSLECTVEGTSNPNLYWYRQAAGRGLQLLFYSVGIGQISSEVPQNLSASRPQDRQFILSSKKLLLSDSGFYLCAWSEDRGWYEQYFGPGTRLTVT.

V is TRBV28 and J is TRBJ2-1, with TRBD1 identical over 7 bases. The ends lost 4 bases at V and 2 bases at J; junction bases unmatched: 2. The CDR3 runs to 14 residues. Germline CDR1 reads MDHEN; CDR2 reads SYDVKM. The CDR3 DNA is TGTGCCAGCAGTTCCGGACAGGCCTACAATGAGCAGTTCTTC. This codes for CASSSGQAYNEQFF.

The rearrangement joins TRBV27 to TRBJ1-2; D may be TRBD1 (5 bases). Germline assignment: CDR1 MNHEY and CDR2 SMNVEV (reference sequence). The CDR3 consists of 14 residues. The V gene lost 6 bases and the J gene lost 4 bases, with 15 bases spanning the gap. CDR3 sequence reads: CASRWGGGSYGYTF. DNA for the CDR3: TGTGCCAGCAGATGGGGGGGTGGGAGCTATGGCTACACCTTC.

This chain joins TRBV28 and TRBJ2-7, with 12 positions matching TRBD1. Germline trimming cut 2 bases from V and 6 bases from J; bases unmatched to any gene: 5. The CDR3 is made up of 15 amino acids. Germline-derived CDR1 and CDR2 are MDHEN and SYDVKM. CDR3 protein: CASSLVGQGAREQYF. The CDR3 DNA follows: TGTGCCAGCAGTTTAGTGGGACAGGGGGCGCGCGAGCAGTACTTC.

This chain connects TRBV5-5 to TRBJ2-7; 9 positions agree with TRBD2. Germline CDR1 is SGHKS and CDR2 is YYEKEE (reference sequence). The CDR3 is 15 amino acids. The ends lost 0 bases at V and 3 bases at J; junction bases unmatched: 4. The CDR3 nucleotides are TGTGCCAGCAGCTTGGTGCCTAGCGGGGACTACGAGCAGTACTTC. Protein product: CASSLVPSGDYEQYF.

The chain carries TRBV29-1 and TRBJ2-1; the D gene is possibly TRBD1 (5 bases). V was clipped by 3 bases and J by 9 bases, with 27 bases between them. The CDR3 is 17 residues long. Germline V CDR1 and CDR2: SQVTM, ANQGSEA. The CDR3 sequence: CSVDATYRANPQGEQFF. CDR3 bases: TGCAGCGTTGACGCCACATATAGAGCCAACCCGCAGGGTGAGCAGTTCTTC.

The V gene is TRBV9, the J gene TRBJ2-2, with a possible D match to TRBD2 (6 bases). This CDR3 contains 15 residues. V shed 5 bases and J shed 0 bases, with 11 bases lying between them. CDR1 and CDR2 from the germline V gene are SGDLS and YYNGEE. This chain's CDR3 is CASSEGLTNTGELFF. Written as DNA, the CDR3 is TGTGCCAGCAGTGAGGGACTGACGAACACCGGGGAGCTGTTTTTT.

The chain links TRBV4-1 to TRBJ2-1; no reliable D call. This CDR3 region has 17 residues. Between the trimmed V and J ends, which lost 0 bases and 7 bases, there was a span of 19 bases. Germline values: CDR1 MGHRA, CDR2 YSYEKL. The CDR3 loop reads CASSQDSTLSAWNEQFF. CDR3 bases: TGCGCCAGCAGCCAAGATAGTACACTATCCGCTTGGAATGAGCAGTTCTTC.

This chain joins TRBV7-9 and TRBJ2-3; 8 nucleotides align to TRBD2. CDR3 size: 16 residues. CDR1 is SEHNR and CDR2 is FQNEAQ in the germline V gene (reference sequence). Unmatched junction bases numbered 7, after V lost 1 base and J lost 4 bases. The CDR3 loop is CASSLDRAGVADTQYF. Written as DNA, the CDR3 is TGTGCCAGCAGCTTAGATCGAGCGGGGGTAGCAGATACGCAGTATTTT.

The CDR3 bases are TGTGCCAGCAGCCCACGGACTAGCGGGGGGGCGTCCTACAATGAGCAGTTCTTC. It yields the protein CASSPRTSGGASYNEQFF. This chain joins TRBV11-3 and TRBJ2-1, with 15 bases lining up with TRBD2. Germline CDR1 is SGHNT and CDR2 is YENEEA. The CDR3 has 18 residues. The V and J ends lost 5 bases and 1 base, in that order; junction bases with no gene match: 6. Full variable domain (remainder filled in from reference TRBV11-3 and TRBJ2-1): EAGVVQSPRYKIIEKKQPVAFWCNPISGHNTLYWYLQNLGQGPELLIRYENEEAVDDSQLPKDRFSAERLKGVDSTLKIQPAELGDSAVYLCASSPRTSGGASYNEQFFGPGTRLTVL.

V gene TRBV14 combines with J gene TRBJ2-7; TRBD1 aligns across 7 bases. The CDR3 consists of 12 residues. J was trimmed by 2 bases and V by 9 bases; bases with no gene match: 4. CDR1 SGHDN and CDR2 FVKESK come from the germline V gene. CDR3 sequence (DNA): TGTGCCAGGGGACAGAATACCTACGAGCAGTACTTC. Residues: CARGQNTYEQYF.

The chain recombines TRBV7-9 with TRBJ1-6, with 8 bases aligning to TRBD1. Trimming cost V 5 bases and J 8 bases; bases outside gene matches: 2. The CDR3 contains 13 residues. The V gene's germline CDR1 is SEHNR and CDR2 FQNEAQ (reference sequence). As DNA, the CDR3 is TGTGCCAGCAGCCCGGACAGGGATTCACCCCTCCACTTT. This encodes CASSPDRDSPLHF.

The chain recombines TRBV10-3 with TRBJ1-2; no firm D call. CDR1 ENHRY and CDR2 SYGVKD come from the germline V gene. The CDR3 sequence is 14 residues long. Trimming cost V 0 bases and J 4 bases, with 9 bases left between them. The CDR3 sequence: CAISESRLPYGYTF. CDR3 bases: TGTGCCATCAGTGAGTCGCGGCTGCCCTATGGCTACACCTTC.

This clone was seen only once. J is TRBJ2-1 and V is TRBV4-3; weak D call: TRBD2 (6 bases). With 0 bases removed from V and 9 bases from J, the gap between germline ends came to 9 bases. Germline CDR1 reads LGHNA; CDR2 reads YSLEER. CDR3 length: 13 residues. CDR3 region: CASSQDGGREQFF. The DNA for the CDR3 is TGCGCCAGCAGCCAAGATGGAGGGCGTGAGCAGTTCTTC.

The table lists this clone with a count of one. The rearrangement uses TRBV18 and TRBJ2-5; D is uncertain. The CDR3 has 13 residues. CDR1 and CDR2 (germline): KGHSH, LQKENI. Trimming shortened V by 4 bases and J by 2 bases, and 8 bases separated the two germline ends. CDR3 DNA: TGTGCCAGCTCACTGATTAGACAAGAGACCCAGTACTTC. Translation gives CASSLIRQETQYF. The whole variable domain, remainder taken from reference TRBV18 and TRBJ2-5, is NAGVMQNPRHLVRRRGQEARLRCSPMKGHSHVYWYRQLPEEGLKFMVYLQKENIIDESGMPKERFSAEFPKEGPSILRIQQVVRGDSAAYFCASSLIRQETQYFGPGTRLLVL.

The chain combines TRBV4-1 with TRBJ1-1, with 8 bases identical to TRBD1. This CDR3 comprises 15 residues. J lost 1 base, V lost 4 bases, and 5 bases had no gene match. The germline V gene encodes CDR1 MGHRA and CDR2 YSYEKL. CDR3 protein: CASSPGTGSNTEAFF. CDR3 DNA sequence: TGCGCCAGCAGCCCCGGGACAGGTTCGAACACTGAAGCTTTCTTT.

Of note for this clone: The same CDR3 is also encoded by other DNA sequences in this sample. V gene TRBV30 combines with J gene TRBJ1-1; no reliable D call. The CDR3 covers 13 residues. Trimming cost V 4 bases and J 4 bases, with 13 bases left between them. Looked up from germline, CDR1 is GTSNPN and CDR2 is SVGIG (reference sequence). The CDR3 sequence: CAWTLGGGTEAFF. The DNA of the CDR3 is TGTGCCTGGACTCTGGGAGGTGGCACTGAAGCTTTCTTT.

V usage is TRBV14 and J usage is TRBJ2-7, with D hard to call. This CDR3 has 15 residues. The V and J ends lost 1 base and 1 base respectively, with 11 bases between them. CDR1 is SGHDN and CDR2 is FVKESK in the germline V gene. CDR3 region: CASSQGVDRSYEQYF. Here the CDR3 DNA reads TGTGCCAGCAGCCAAGGCGTGGACCGATCCTACGAGCAGTACTTC.

The genes are TRBV13 and TRBJ2-7; D ambiguous. The CDR3 sequence is 16 residues long. CDR1 and CDR2 from the germline V gene are PRHDT and FYEKMQ (reference sequence). V gave up 0 bases and J gave up 7 bases, with 19 bases separating them. The CDR3 spells CASSLGSTKTFGEQYF. The CDR3 DNA follows: TGTGCCAGCAGCTTAGGTTCAACCAAAACCTTTGGTGAGCAGTACTTC.

The J gene is TRBJ2-5, the V gene TRBV2, with 10 positions matching TRBD2. The CDR3 sequence is 16 residues long. Trimming cost V 3 bases and J 3 bases; bases outside gene matches: 7. CDR1 is SNHLY and CDR2 is FYNNEI in the germline V gene. The CDR3 DNA follows: TGTGCCAGCAGTGAGCCGGCTAGCGGGGGCAAAGAGACCCAGTACTTC. Its translation is CASSEPASGGKETQYF.

This chain uses TRBV5-5 with TRBJ2-2; the match to TRBD1 covers 10 bases. CDR3 length: 16 amino acids. V trimming: 6 bases; J trimming: 5 bases; junction bases outside the gene matches: 10. Germline V gene lookup returns CDR1 SGHKS and CDR2 YYEKEE (reference sequence). This chain's CDR3 is CASTSPDRGNTGELFF. Written as DNA, the CDR3 is TGTGCCAGCACCTCTCCGGACAGGGGGAATACCGGGGAGCTGTTTTTT. Supplemented by reference TRBV5-5 and TRBJ2-2, the full variable domain reads DAGVTQSPTHLIKTRGQQVTLRCSPISGHKSVSWYQQVLGQGPQFIFQYYEKEERGRGNFPDRFSARQFPNYSSELNVNALLLGDSALYLCASTSPDRGNTGELFFGEGSRLTVL.

This clone has just one count. In the same sample, other DNA sequences code for this CDR3. This chain joins TRBV30 and TRBJ1-5; 9 bases map to TRBD1. Germline assignment: CDR1 GTSNPN and CDR2 SVGIG (reference sequence). The ends lost 4 bases at V and 4 bases at J; junction bases unmatched: 2. This CDR3 spans 13 amino acids. This CDR3 reads CAWTGQGNQPQHF. The CDR3 DNA reads TGTGCCTGGACTGGACAGGGGAATCAGCCCCAGCATTTT.